This T cell receptor (beta chain) was sequenced during a study of T cell responses to AZD1222 COVID-19 vaccine. Findings of the study overall: Increased Spike-specific TCR breadth and depth were observed after two AZD1222 doses. The donor group comprised mostly white British people and more females; the analysis possibly underestimated clonal diversity.

V lost 0 bases and J lost 5; bases outside the gene matches: 9. Germline lookup yields CDR1 LGHDT and CDR2 YNNKEL (reference sequence). The CDR3 is 19 amino acids. This clone was seen only a few times. Its cognate antigen is unknown. The assay was immunoSEQ multiplex PCR, and TCRdb's table has in-frame clones only and misses some. The data show 130,000 or so clones, 75% to 95% seen once. This clonotype was sampled from an adult who received the MenACWY meningococcal vaccine as a control. The chain is built from TRBV3-1 (or the pseudogene TRBV3-2) and TRBJ2-1, with TRBD2 matching over 14 bases. The source was peripheral blood, collected 28 days after the second dose of the MenACWY control vaccine. This CDR3 is CASSQDRGLAGGLDNEQFF. As DNA, the CDR3 is TGTGCCAGCAGCCAAGATAGAGGACTAGCGGGAGGTTTGGACAATGAGCAGTTCTTC.